Shown below are 29 T cell receptor beta chains from a single sample sequenced in a study of blood T cell repertoires in COVID-19. Profiling relied on immunoSEQ multiplex PCR, and the TCRdb table lists in-frame clones only, not all of them. The sample contains hundreds of thousands of clones, approximately 91% of which appear only once. Sequenced material: PBMCs or T cells enriched from blood (not recorded which). The receptors were gathered from a man in his fifties or sixties who had recovered from COVID-19.

This chain joins TRBV18 and TRBJ2-5; 7 nucleotides match TRBD1. Germline values: CDR1 KGHSH, CDR2 LQKENI. The J segment lost 4 bases and the V segment lost 6 bases, leaving 8 bases of the junction unmatched. The CDR3 extends over 14 amino acids. In DNA form, the CDR3 reads TGTGCCAGCTCCGACACAGGGGCGCGAGAGACCCAGTACTTC. Residues: CASSDTGARETQYF.

The chain combines TRBV7-9 with TRBJ1-2, with 9 bases fitting TRBD1. Germline CDR1 and CDR2: SEHNR and FQNEAQ (reference sequence). The junction had 3 bases not matched to a gene; V was cut back by 5 bases and J by 5 bases. This CDR3 region has 13 residues. The DNA for the CDR3 is TGTGCCAGCAGCCAGGGACAGGGTTATGGCTACACCTTC. This sequence encodes CASSQGQGYGYTF.

The chain links TRBV7-6 to TRBJ2-3; 8 nucleotides line up with TRBD2. V lost 1 base to trimming and J lost 4 bases; unmatched junction nucleotides: 13. The CDR3 is 18 residues long. Germline CDR1 and CDR2: SGHVS and FNYEAQ. This chain's CDR3 is CASSLEWFPGGPADTQYF. In DNA form, the CDR3 reads TGTGCCAGCAGCTTAGAATGGTTCCCGGGAGGGCCGGCAGATACGCAGTATTTT.

The chain is built from TRBV6-2 or TRBV6-3 and TRBJ2-2, with 8 bases aligning to TRBD2. CDR1 is MNHEY and CDR2 is SVGEGT in the germline V gene. V was clipped by 5 bases and J by 4 bases; unmatched bases: 9. This CDR3 has 16 residues. This CDR3 reads CASSPGRGRGTGELFF. Here the CDR3 DNA reads TGTGCCAGCAGTCCCGGGAGGGGCCGGGGCACCGGGGAGCTGTTTTTT.

The chain is built from TRBV5-1 and TRBJ2-5; no clear D. The V gene's germline CDR1 is SGHRS and CDR2 YFSETQ. V dropped 2 bases and J dropped 1 base, with 6 bases sitting between them. The CDR3 runs to 13 residues. Here the CDR3 reads CASSFSGQETQYF. CDR3 DNA: TGCGCCAGCAGCTTTTCAGGCCAAGAGACCCAGTACTTC. Using reference TRBV5-1 and TRBJ2-5 for the parts outside the CDR3, the full variable domain is KAGVTQTPRYLIKTRGQQVTLSCSPISGHRSVSWYQQTPGQGLQFLFEYFSETQRNKGNFPGRFSGRQFSNSRSEMNVSTLELGDSALYLCASSFSGQETQYFGPGTRLLVL.

V and J are TRBV28 and TRBJ2-2, with 9 bases fitting TRBD1. Germline-derived CDR1 and CDR2 are MDHEN and SYDVKM. This CDR3 comprises 16 residues. The trim removed 5 bases at V and 1 base at J, leaving 5 bases unmatched. The chain's CDR3 is CASSTPGQGNTGELFF. As DNA, the CDR3 is TGTGCCAGCAGTACCCCGGGACAGGGGAACACCGGGGAGCTGTTTTTT.

The rearrangement links TRBV19 to TRBJ2-3, with 8 positions matching TRBD2. Germline-derived CDR1 and CDR2 are LNHDA and SQIVND (reference sequence). The CDR3 totals 15 residues. V shed 7 bases and J 3 bases; nucleotides not matched to a gene: 9. The chain's CDR3 is CASKNSGIVTDTQYF. The DNA for the CDR3 is TGTGCCAGTAAGAATAGCGGGATTGTGACAGATACGCAGTATTTT. Using reference TRBV19 and TRBJ2-3 for the parts outside the CDR3, the full variable domain is DGGITQSPKYLFRKEGQNVTLSCEQNLNHDAMYWYRQDPGQGLRLIYYSQIVNDFQKGDIAEGYSVSREKKESFPLTVTSAQKNPTAFYLCASKNSGIVTDTQYFGPGTRLTVL.

This clone has a single count. This sequence joins TRBV11-3 and TRBJ2-7; a weak D match, TRBD2 (5 bases). V was clipped by 4 bases and J by 6 bases, with 7 bases between them. In germline, CDR1 is SGHNT, CDR2 YENEEA. The CDR3 covers 11 residues. The CDR3 region is CASSSDSEQYF. CDR3 DNA: TGTGCCAGCAGCTCGGACTCCGAGCAGTACTTC.

The V gene is TRBV5-4, the J gene TRBJ2-7, with D possibly TRBD2 on 7 matching bases. With 4 bases removed from V and 6 bases from J, the gap between germline ends came to 17 bases. The CDR3 length is 14 residues. Looked up from germline, CDR1 is SGHNT and CDR2 is YYREEE (reference sequence). The CDR3 nucleotides are TGTGCCAGCAGCCTGACTCATGGGGGGGCCGAGCAGTACTTC. It codes for CASSLTHGGAEQYF.

The CDR3 nucleotides are TGTGCCAGCAGCCCTTCAGCGGGAGGGCCTCTCGAGCAGTACTTC. Translating it yields CASSPSAGGPLEQYF. The chain has TRBV7-2 and TRBJ2-7, with 10 bases fitting TRBD2. J was trimmed by 6 bases and V by 5 bases; bases with no gene match: 10. This CDR3 spans 15 amino acids. The germline CDR1 and CDR2 sequences are SGHTA and FQGNSA.

The CDR3 DNA reads TGTGCCAGCAGCCCGGGCTCCTTTCCTGGGGAGGCTGGCTACACCTTC. Translation: CASSPGSFPGEAGYTF. The chain employs TRBV7-9 and TRBJ1-2; D unclear. V lost 5 bases, J lost 7 bases, and 23 bases lay in between. The germline V gene encodes CDR1 SEHNR and CDR2 FQNEAQ (reference sequence). The CDR3 is 16 residues long.

The V gene is TRBV29-1, the J gene TRBJ2-3; 9 bases match TRBD1. V shed 2 bases and J 1 base; nucleotides not matched to a gene: 4. Germline V gene data show CDR1 as SQVTM and CDR2 as ANQGSEA. CDR3 length equals 15 residues. The CDR3 region is CSVEPTGGGTDTQYF. The CDR3 DNA reads TGCAGCGTTGAACCTACAGGGGGCGGCACAGATACGCAGTATTTT.

The chain employs TRBV7-2 and TRBJ2-1; unclear D gene. Germline assignment: CDR1 SGHTA and CDR2 FQGNSA. V lost 2 bases to trimming and J lost 4 bases, with 9 bases between them. This CDR3 has 14 residues. CDR3 sequence (DNA): TGTGCCAGCAGCTTATTGTCTGCGTACAATGAGCAGTTCTTC. Its protein is CASSLLSAYNEQFF. The full variable domain, completed using reference TRBV7-2 and TRBJ2-1, is GAGVSQSPSNKVTEKGKDVELRCDPISGHTALYWYRQSLGQGLEFLIYFQGNSAPDKSGLPSDRFSAERTGGSVSTLTIQRTQQEDSAVYLCASSLLSAYNEQFFGPGTRLTVL.

This sequence joins TRBV15 and TRBJ2-1; the match to TRBD1 covers 9 bases. Unmatched junction bases numbered 3, after V lost 5 bases and J lost 4 bases. CDR3 length: 14 amino acids. Germline V lookup: CDR1 LNHNV, CDR2 YYDKDF (reference sequence). The CDR3 loop reads CATSGGQGYNEQFF. The CDR3 DNA is TGTGCCACCAGCGGAGGACAGGGGTACAATGAGCAGTTCTTC.

V and J are TRBV5-1 and TRBJ2-1; 7 bases map to TRBD2. The CDR3 is 14 amino acids. In germline, CDR1 is SGHRS, CDR2 YFSETQ. Trimming cost V 0 bases and J 7 bases; bases outside gene matches: 4. The CDR3 is CASSLVAGVNEQFF. In nucleotides, the CDR3 is TGCGCCAGCAGCTTGGTTGCGGGAGTAAATGAGCAGTTCTTC. The full variable domain, its missing parts supplied by reference TRBV5-1 and TRBJ2-1, is KAGVTQTPRYLIKTRGQQVTLSCSPISGHRSVSWYQQTPGQGLQFLFEYFSETQRNKGNFPGRFSGRQFSNSRSEMNVSTLELGDSALYLCASSLVAGVNEQFFGPGTRLTVL.

The chain is built from TRBV6-2 or TRBV6-3 and TRBJ2-7; 10 bases line up with TRBD1. CDR3 size: 14 residues. Per germline, CDR1 MNHEY and CDR2 SVGEGT. V shed 2 bases, J shed 6 bases, and the junction held 4 bases outside the gene matches. In DNA form, the CDR3 reads TGTGCCAGCAGTTACCCCCGGACAGGGGGCGAGCAGTACTTC. Translation gives CASSYPRTGGEQYF.

The CDR3 region is CAWRGGSGTDTQYF. As DNA, the CDR3 is TGTGCCTGGCGAGGGGGGAGCGGGACAGATACGCAGTATTTT. This chain links TRBV30 with TRBJ2-3; TRBD1 or TRBD2 may be the D gene (6 bases each). V was cut by 5 bases and J by 3 bases, with 15 bases left in between. The germline V gene encodes CDR1 GTSNPN and CDR2 SVGIG (reference sequence). This CDR3 spans 14 amino acids.

V and J are TRBV3-1 (or the pseudogene TRBV3-2) and TRBJ2-1; 12 bases fit TRBD1. Losses at the gene ends were 5 bases for V and 0 bases for J; bases not matched to a gene: 14. The germline CDR1 and CDR2 sequences are LGHDT and YNNKEL (reference sequence). The CDR3 extends over 20 amino acids. The DNA for the CDR3 is TGTGCCAGCAGCGGTTCCCCGGGACAGGGGGCGCGGAGCTCCTACAATGAGCAGTTCTTC. This encodes CASSGSPGQGARSSYNEQFF.

The rearrangement joins TRBV24-1 to TRBJ2-5; D unresolved. The CDR3 loop spans 15 amino acids. Per germline, CDR1 KGHDR and CDR2 SFDVKD. V was clipped by 4 bases and J by 5 bases, with 16 bases between them. The CDR3 DNA follows: TGTGCCACCAGTGACCCCAGCGTGGTGGCCGAGACCCAGTACTTC. Its translation: CATSDPSVVAETQYF.

The chain uses TRBV7-9 and TRBJ2-2, with 8 bases lining up with TRBD1. This CDR3 is 13 amino acids long. V dropped 6 bases and J dropped 6; count of bases not matched to a gene: 3. Germline V gene lookup returns CDR1 SEHNR and CDR2 FQNEAQ (reference sequence). This CDR3 is CASRRTGPGELFF. CDR3 DNA: TGTGCCAGCAGACGGACAGGGCCCGGGGAGCTGTTTTTT. Based on the CDR3 plus reference TRBV7-9 and TRBJ2-2, the full variable domain is DTGVSQNPRHKITKRGQNVTFRCDPISEHNRLYWYRQTLGQGPEFLTYFQNEAQLEKSRLLSDRFSAERPKGSFSTLEIQRTEQGDSAMYLCASRRTGPGELFFGEGSRLTVL.

V gene TRBV19 combines with J gene TRBJ2-4; D gene unclear. The CDR3 is 16 amino acids. The V gene lost 3 bases and the J gene lost 0 bases, with 12 bases spanning the gap. CDR1 is LNHDA and CDR2 is SQIVND in the germline V gene (reference sequence). CDR3 DNA sequence: TGTGCCAGTAGTATCCATTTGGCTCTAGCCAAAAACATTCAGTACTTC. The encoded protein is CASSIHLALAKNIQYF. The full variable domain, completed using reference TRBV19 and TRBJ2-4, is DGGITQSPKYLFRKEGQNVTLSCEQNLNHDAMYWYRQDPGQGLRLIYYSQIVNDFQKGDIAEGYSVSREKKESFPLTVTSAQKNPTAFYLCASSIHLALAKNIQYFGAGTRLSVL.

This rearrangement joins TRBV28 to TRBJ2-7; weak D call: TRBD2 (5 bases). CDR3 length equals 15 residues. Germline loops: CDR1 MDHEN, CDR2 SYDVKM. Between the trimmed V and J ends, which lost 2 bases and 0 bases, there was a span of 11 bases. Here the CDR3 reads CASSLEGTSSYEQYF. CDR3 DNA: TGTGCCAGCAGTTTAGAGGGCACGAGCTCCTACGAGCAGTACTTC.

V usage is TRBV19 and J usage is TRBJ2-1; D unclear. The CDR3 sequence is 15 residues long. Per the germline V gene, CDR1 is LNHDA and CDR2 is SQIVND (reference sequence). Trimming took 4 bases from V and 0 from J, leaving 10 bases between them. The DNA for the CDR3 is TGTGCCAGTAGTACGGGTGATAGCTCCTACAATGAGCAGTTCTTC. Translating gives CASSTGDSSYNEQFF.

This chain connects TRBV19 to TRBJ1-4, with a weak D call TRBD1 (5 bases). CDR3 length: 17 residues. Trimming left V 1 base short and J 0 bases short, with 12 bases between. CDR1 is LNHDA and CDR2 is SQIVND in the germline V gene (reference sequence). The CDR3 nucleotides read TGTGCCAGTAGTATAGTAGGGGCCGTCGCAACTAATGAAAAACTGTTTTTT. Translation gives CASSIVGAVATNEKLFF.

The V call is TRBV3-1 (or the pseudogene TRBV3-2), the J call TRBJ2-2; D may be TRBD1 (5 bases). The CDR3 is 16 amino acids. Trimming took 1 base from V and 0 from J, leaving 9 bases between them. The germline CDR1 and CDR2 sequences are LGHDT and YNNKEL (reference sequence). The CDR3 sequence: CASSQVKGSNTGELFF. In nucleotides, the CDR3 is TGTGCCAGCAGCCAAGTGAAGGGGTCGAACACCGGGGAGCTGTTTTTT.

The CDR3 DNA sequence: TGCGCCAGCAGCCCGCCGGGACTAGCCTATGAGCAGTTCTTC. Encoded protein: CASSPPGLAYEQFF. The chain carries TRBV5-1 and TRBJ2-1, with TRBD2 matching over 9 bases. Germline values: CDR1 SGHRS, CDR2 YFSETQ. The V segment lost 4 bases and the J segment 8 bases; nucleotides outside the gene matches: 7. CDR3 size: 14 residues. The full variable domain, in which reference TRBV5-1 and TRBJ2-1 provide the parts outside the CDR3, is KAGVTQTPRYLIKTRGQQVTLSCSPISGHRSVSWYQQTPGQGLQFLFEYFSETQRNKGNFPGRFSGRQFSNSRSEMNVSTLELGDSALYLCASSPPGLAYEQFFGPGTRLTVL.

The chain employs TRBV6-2 or TRBV6-3 and TRBJ2-1; TRBD2 matches at 8 bases. The ends lost 2 bases at V and 9 bases at J; junction bases unmatched: 9. CDR1 is MNHEY, CDR2 SVGEGT, per germline. The CDR3 has 15 amino acids. For the CDR3, the DNA is TGTGCCAGCAGTTACAATGGCGGGAGGTCCTCTGAGCAGTTCTTC. Protein sequence: CASSYNGGRSSEQFF.

This CDR3 reads CASSSGPGGQPQHF. CDR3 nucleotides: TGTGCCAGCAGCTCCGGGCCCGGAGGCCAGCCCCAGCATTTT. V usage is TRBV7-2 and J usage is TRBJ1-5, with D hard to call. Germline V gene lookup returns CDR1 SGHTA and CDR2 FQGNSA. V lost 4 bases and J lost 7, with 14 bases in between. The CDR3 sequence is 14 residues long. Based on the CDR3 plus reference TRBV7-2 and TRBJ1-5, the full variable domain is GAGVSQSPSNKVTEKGKDVELRCDPISGHTALYWYRQSLGQGLEFLIYFQGNSAPDKSGLPSDRFSAERTGGSVSTLTIQRTQQEDSAVYLCASSSGPGGQPQHFGDGTRLSIL.

The rearrangement links TRBV5-1 to TRBJ2-3, with D perhaps matching TRBD2 (6 bases). CDR3 length: 12 residues. Trimming removed 0 bases from V and 10 bases from J, with 9 bases in between. CDR1 is SGHRS, CDR2 YFSETQ, per germline. CDR3 in DNA: TGCGCCAGCAGCTTGGGGCGGGAAGCGCAGTATTTT. As protein: CASSLGREAQYF. The complete variable domain, with remaining parts taken from reference TRBV5-1 and TRBJ2-3, reads KAGVTQTPRYLIKTRGQQVTLSCSPISGHRSVSWYQQTPGQGLQFLFEYFSETQRNKGNFPGRFSGRQFSNSRSEMNVSTLELGDSALYLCASSLGREAQYFGPGTRLTVL.